This T cell receptor (beta chain) was profiled in a study of vaccination and CD4 T cells after COVID-19. The length of the CDR3 is 13 residues. From germline, CDR1 is KGHDR and CDR2 SFDVKD. V trimming: 7 bases; J trimming: 5 bases; junction bases outside the gene matches: 6. The Oncomine TCR Beta short-read assay was applied to DNA of cultured CD4+ T cells. TCRdb used MiXCR to reprocess the PCR reads, holding one entry per CDR3 protein. The sample lists about 18,000 distinct CDR3 sequences, approximately 70% occurring once. The treatment: approximately 9-day PBMC culture with coronavirus spike peptide pools or control peptides (ViraFEST assay). With regard to this clonotype: Its target is not known.

The sequencing sample was made of CD4+ T cells from blood, cultured in vitro. The chain joins TRBV24-1 to TRBJ2-7, with 8 positions matching TRBD1. The TCR was taken from a human donor who had recovered from COVID-19. DNA of the CDR3: TGTGCCACCAGGGACAGGGCCGCCCACGAGCAGTACTTC. This translates into CATRDRAAHEQYF.